This T cell receptor beta chain was identified in a study of blood T cell repertoires in COVID-19. Overall study: The United States, Italy and Spain provided the acute and convalescent COVID-19 samples.

TCRdb's table, derived via immunoSEQ multiplex PCR, lists solely in-frame clones and lacks some. Here the sample spans 65,000 to 70,000 clones, approximately 80% being singletons. The sequence derives from a human donor in a cohort sampled during active COVID-19. Sequencing used peripheral blood.

Here the CDR3 DNA reads TGTGCCAGCTCACCAGGAACAGGGCAGTTCTTC. Its translation: CASSPGTGQFF. J is TRBJ2-1 and V is TRBV18; possibly TRBD1 for D (5 bases). The CDR3 runs 11 residues. Germline V gene data show CDR1 as KGHSH and CDR2 as LQKENI. The V gene lost 2 bases and the J gene lost 12 bases, with 8 bases spanning the gap.